This T cell receptor (beta chain) was observed in a study of cytomegalovirus exposure and HLA in healthy donors. Per the germline V gene, CDR1 is MDHEN and CDR2 is SYDVKM. V lost 4 bases to trimming and J lost 7 bases; unmatched junction nucleotides: 7. This CDR3 has 15 amino acids. Primers included in the PCR were 60 Vbeta and 13 Jbeta primers. The method was immunoSEQ multiplex PCR; TCRdb's version includes in-frame clones alone and lacks a portion of them. Of about 180,000 clones listed, 65% to 90% are singletons. Material: PBMCs. This chain connects TRBV28 to TRBJ2-1, with 10 bases lining up with TRBD2. The TCR originated in a girl aged 2 to 10 in good health and CMV-seropositive. CDR3 amino acids: CASSSPGLANNEQFF. CDR3 nucleotides: TGTGCCAGCAGTTCGCCGGGACTAGCGAATAATGAGCAGTTCTTC.